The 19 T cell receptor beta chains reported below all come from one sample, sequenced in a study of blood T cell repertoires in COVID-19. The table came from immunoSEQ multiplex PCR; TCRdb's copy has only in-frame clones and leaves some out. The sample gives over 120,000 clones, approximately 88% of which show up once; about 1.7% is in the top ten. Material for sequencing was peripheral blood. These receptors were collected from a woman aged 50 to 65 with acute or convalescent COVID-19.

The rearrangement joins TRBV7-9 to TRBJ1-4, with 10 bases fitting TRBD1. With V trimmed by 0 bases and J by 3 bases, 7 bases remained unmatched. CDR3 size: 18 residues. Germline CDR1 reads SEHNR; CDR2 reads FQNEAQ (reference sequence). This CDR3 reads CASSLAGQGVGANEKLFF. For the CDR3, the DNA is TGTGCCAGCAGCTTAGCCGGACAGGGGGTCGGTGCTAATGAAAAACTGTTTTTT.

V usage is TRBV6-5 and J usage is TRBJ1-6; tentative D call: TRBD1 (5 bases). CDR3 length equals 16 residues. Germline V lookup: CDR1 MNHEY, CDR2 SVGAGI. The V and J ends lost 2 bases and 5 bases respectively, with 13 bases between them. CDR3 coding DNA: TGTGCCAGCAGTTACGGCGTCAGGGTAGATAATTCACCCCTCCACTTT. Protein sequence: CASSYGVRVDNSPLHF.

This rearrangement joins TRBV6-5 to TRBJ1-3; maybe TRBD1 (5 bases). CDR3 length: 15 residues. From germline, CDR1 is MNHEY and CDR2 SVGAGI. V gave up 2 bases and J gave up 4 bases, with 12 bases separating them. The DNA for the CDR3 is TGTGCCAGCAGTTACGGGCAGGGAAACGGAAACACCATATATTTT. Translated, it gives CASSYGQGNGNTIYF.

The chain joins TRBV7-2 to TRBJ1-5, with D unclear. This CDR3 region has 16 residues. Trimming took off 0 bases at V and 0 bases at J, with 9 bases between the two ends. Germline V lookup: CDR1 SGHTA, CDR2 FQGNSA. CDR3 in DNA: TGTGCCAGCAGCTTAGCAGGAGGCAATAGCAATCAGCCCCAGCATTTT. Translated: CASSLAGGNSNQPQHF.

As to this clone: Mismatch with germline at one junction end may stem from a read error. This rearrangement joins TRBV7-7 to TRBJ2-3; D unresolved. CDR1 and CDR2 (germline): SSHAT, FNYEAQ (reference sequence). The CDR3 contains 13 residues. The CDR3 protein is CASSRDRGDTQYF. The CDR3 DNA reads TGTGCTAGCAGCCGCGACCGAGGAGATACGCAGTATTTT.

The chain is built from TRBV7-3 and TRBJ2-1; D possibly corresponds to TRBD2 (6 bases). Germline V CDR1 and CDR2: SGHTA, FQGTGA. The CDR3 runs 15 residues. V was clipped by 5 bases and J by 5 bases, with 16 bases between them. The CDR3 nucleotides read TGTGCCAGCAGCCCCGTCCAGGCGGGAAACAATGAGCAGTTCTTC. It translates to CASSPVQAGNNEQFF.

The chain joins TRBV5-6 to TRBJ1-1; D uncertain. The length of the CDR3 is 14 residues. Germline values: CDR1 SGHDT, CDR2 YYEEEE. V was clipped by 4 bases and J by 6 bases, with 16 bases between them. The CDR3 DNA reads TGTGCCAGCAGCAGGAGCGGGTATTACCCTGAAGCTTTCTTT. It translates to CASSRSGYYPEAFF.

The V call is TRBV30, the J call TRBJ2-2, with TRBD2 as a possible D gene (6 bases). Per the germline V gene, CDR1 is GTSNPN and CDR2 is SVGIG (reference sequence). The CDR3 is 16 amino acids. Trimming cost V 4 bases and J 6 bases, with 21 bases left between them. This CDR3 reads CAWTTPGLSDPGELFF. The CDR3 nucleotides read TGTGCCTGGACTACACCGGGACTGTCAGATCCCGGGGAGCTGTTTTTT.

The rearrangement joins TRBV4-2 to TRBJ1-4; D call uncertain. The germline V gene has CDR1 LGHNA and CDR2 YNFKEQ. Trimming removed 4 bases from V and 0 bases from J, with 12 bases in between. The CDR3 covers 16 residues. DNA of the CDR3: TGTGCCAGCAGCCGAGACGGAGGCGCAACTAATGAAAAACTGTTTTTT. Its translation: CASSRDGGATNEKLFF.

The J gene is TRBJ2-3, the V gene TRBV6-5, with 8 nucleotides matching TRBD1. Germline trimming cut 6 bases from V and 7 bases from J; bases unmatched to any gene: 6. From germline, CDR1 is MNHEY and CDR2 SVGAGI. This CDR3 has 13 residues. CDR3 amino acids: CASRPGGAYTQYF. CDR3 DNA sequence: TGTGCCAGCAGACCAGGGGGCGCTTATACGCAGTATTTT.

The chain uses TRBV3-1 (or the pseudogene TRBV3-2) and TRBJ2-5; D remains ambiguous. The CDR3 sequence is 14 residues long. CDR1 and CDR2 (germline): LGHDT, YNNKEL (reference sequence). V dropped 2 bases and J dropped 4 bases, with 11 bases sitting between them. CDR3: CASSQNGFGETQYF. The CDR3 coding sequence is TGTGCCAGCAGCCAAAACGGGTTCGGAGAGACCCAGTACTTC.

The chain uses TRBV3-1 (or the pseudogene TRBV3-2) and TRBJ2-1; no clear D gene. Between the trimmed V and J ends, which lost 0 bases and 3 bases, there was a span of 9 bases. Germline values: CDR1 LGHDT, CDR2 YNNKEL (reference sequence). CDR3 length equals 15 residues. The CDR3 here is CASSQDWLGYNEQFF. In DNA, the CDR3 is TGTGCCAGCAGCCAAGATTGGCTTGGCTACAATGAGCAGTTCTTC.

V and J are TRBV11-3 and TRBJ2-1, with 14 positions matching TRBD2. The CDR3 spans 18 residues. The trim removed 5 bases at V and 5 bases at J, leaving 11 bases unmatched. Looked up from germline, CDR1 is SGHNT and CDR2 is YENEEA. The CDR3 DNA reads TGTGCCAGCAGCGCAGGACTAGCGGGAGGCCTCAGGGACAATGAGCAGTTCTTC. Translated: CASSAGLAGGLRDNEQFF. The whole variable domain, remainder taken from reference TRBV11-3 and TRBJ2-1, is EAGVVQSPRYKIIEKKQPVAFWCNPISGHNTLYWYLQNLGQGPELLIRYENEEAVDDSQLPKDRFSAERLKGVDSTLKIQPAELGDSAVYLCASSAGLAGGLRDNEQFFGPGTRLTVL.

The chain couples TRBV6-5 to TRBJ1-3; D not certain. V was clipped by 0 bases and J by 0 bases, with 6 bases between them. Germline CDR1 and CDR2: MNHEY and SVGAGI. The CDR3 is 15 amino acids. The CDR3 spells CASSYSGSSGNTIYF. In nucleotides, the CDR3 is TGTGCCAGCAGTTACTCTGGGAGCTCTGGAAACACCATATATTTT.

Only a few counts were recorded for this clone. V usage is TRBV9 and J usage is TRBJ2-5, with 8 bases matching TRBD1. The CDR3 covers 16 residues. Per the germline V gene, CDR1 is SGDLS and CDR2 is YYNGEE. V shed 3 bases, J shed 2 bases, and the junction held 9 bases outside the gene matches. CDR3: CASSDPGTGVQETQYF. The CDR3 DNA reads TGTGCCAGCAGCGACCCCGGGACAGGCGTGCAAGAGACCCAGTACTTC. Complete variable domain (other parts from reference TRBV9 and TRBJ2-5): DSGVTQTPKHLITATGQRVTLRCSPRSGDLSVYWYQQSLDQGLQFLIQYYNGEERAKGNILERFSAQQFPDLHSELNLSSLELGDSALYFCASSDPGTGVQETQYFGPGTRLLVL.

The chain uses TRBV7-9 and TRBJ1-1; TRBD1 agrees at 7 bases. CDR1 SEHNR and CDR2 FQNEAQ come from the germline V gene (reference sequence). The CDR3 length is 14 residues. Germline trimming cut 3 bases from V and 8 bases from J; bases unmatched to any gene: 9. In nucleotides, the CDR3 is TGTGCCAGCAGCTTCGGAGGGGGCCAGGTGGAAGCTTTCTTT. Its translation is CASSFGGGQVEAFF.

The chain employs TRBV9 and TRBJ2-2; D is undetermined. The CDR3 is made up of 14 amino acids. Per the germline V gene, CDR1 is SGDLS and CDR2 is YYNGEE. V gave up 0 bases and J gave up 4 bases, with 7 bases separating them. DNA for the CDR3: TGTGCCAGCAGCGTAGACGGTGGCACCGGGGAGCTGTTTTTT. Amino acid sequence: CASSVDGGTGELFF.

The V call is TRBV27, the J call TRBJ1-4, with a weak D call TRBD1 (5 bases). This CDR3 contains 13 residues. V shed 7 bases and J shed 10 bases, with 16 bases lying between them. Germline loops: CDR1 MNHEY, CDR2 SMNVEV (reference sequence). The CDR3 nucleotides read TGTGCCAGCACCGACCCGGGGGTAGGAAAACTGTTTTTT. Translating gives CASTDPGVGKLFF.

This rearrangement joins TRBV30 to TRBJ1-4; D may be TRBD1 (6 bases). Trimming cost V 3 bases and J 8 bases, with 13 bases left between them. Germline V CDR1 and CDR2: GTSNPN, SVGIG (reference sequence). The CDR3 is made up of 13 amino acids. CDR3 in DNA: TGTGCCTGGAGCCCCGGGACATCGGAAAAACTGTTTTTT. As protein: CAWSPGTSEKLFF.